This T cell receptor beta chain stems from a study of blood T cell repertoires in COVID-19 (dated by TCRdb to the early 2020s). About the full investigation: The collaborator samples originated in the United States, Italy and Spain and spanned the acute and convalescent phases of COVID-19. A de-identified subject ID, COVID-19 status, age in years and sex were almost always included in the sample metadata. The material from the prospective study consisted of cDNA or gDNA derived from T cells, B-cell-depleted T cells, or PBMCs. The repertoires were made available in a free public database intended to serve as a resource for research on the immune response to SARS-CoV-2. Where available, HLA class I and class II types were taken from metadata supplied by the sample provider and were not determined by assay-based typing. Subjects who had been exposed to COVID-19, were actively infected with it, or had recovered from it provided the deeply sampled blood TCRbeta repertoires that made up the dataset. The samples were drawn from the first 160 participants of the ongoing ImmuneRACE study and from some 1,300 subjects provided by 6 global collaborators. Broad study findings and their caveats: The quantity of clinical and demographic metadata differed by source and by participant and was supplied without curation.

As concerns this clone: Its antigen is not yet known. Nothing much larger sits one base from this clone, and base qualities are not available.

Each collaborating institution followed its own protocols to collect whole blood in K2EDTA tubes. Collaborator samples were shipped for TCRbeta analysis as frozen whole blood, isolated PBMCs, or DNA extracted from either sample type. Compared with germline, V lacks 6 bases and J lacks 0 bases; bases without a gene match: 2. Including cysteine and phenylalanine, the CDR3 has 14 amino acids. Of all the DNA, just the CDR3 is kept, 42 bases in frame from base 1. The germline V gene supplies CDR1 MNHEY and CDR2 SVGAGI. TCRbeta CDR3 regions were amplified from genomic DNA by means of the immunoSEQ Assay, a bias-controlled multiplex PCR. As for the authors' bioinformatics: The number of nucleated cells in each sample was estimated from the amplification of reference gene primers within the assay. To quantify the absolute abundance of each unique TCRbeta CDR3 rearrangement, sequence reads were collapsed and filtered. For each sample, productive Simpson clonality was calculated as the square root of Simpson's diversity index over productive rearrangements. TCRdb carries this immuneACCESS record with in-frame sequences only. Its versions omit some clonotypes, under half of them owing to an unresolved V gene in the studies checked, with the rest unexplained. V and J calls and clone size are as listed in that table; D and trimming were resolved from the DNA. The sample table lists around 150,000 clones, around 90% of them with a count of one. Clones ranked in the top ten supply more than 9% of the sample.

Specimen: peripheral blood. Rearrangement joined TRBV6-5 to TRBJ1-5; 7 central nucleotides agree with TRBD1. The source of this sequence is a man in his 60s with active or convalescent COVID-19. CDR3 reads: CASRRDSSNQPQHF. The DNA sequence is TGTGCCAGCAGACGGGACAGTAGCAATCAGCCCCAGCATTTT.